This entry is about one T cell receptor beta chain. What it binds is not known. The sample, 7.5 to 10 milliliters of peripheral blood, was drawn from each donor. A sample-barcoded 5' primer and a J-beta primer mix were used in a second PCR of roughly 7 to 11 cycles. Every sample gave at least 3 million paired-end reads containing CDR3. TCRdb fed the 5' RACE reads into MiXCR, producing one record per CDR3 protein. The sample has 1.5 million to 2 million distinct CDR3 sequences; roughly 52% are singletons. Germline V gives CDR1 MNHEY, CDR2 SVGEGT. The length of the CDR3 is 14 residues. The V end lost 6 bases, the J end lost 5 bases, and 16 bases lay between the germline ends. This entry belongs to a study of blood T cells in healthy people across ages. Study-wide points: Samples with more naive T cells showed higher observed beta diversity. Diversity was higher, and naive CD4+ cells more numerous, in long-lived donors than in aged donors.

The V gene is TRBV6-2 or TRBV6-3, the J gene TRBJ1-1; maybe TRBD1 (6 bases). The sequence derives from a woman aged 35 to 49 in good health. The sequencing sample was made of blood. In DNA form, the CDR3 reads TGTGCCAGCAGGCGTCCAGGGGATGTAACTGAAGCTTTCTTT. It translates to CASRRPGDVTEAFF.